The sequence of this TCR beta chain was determined in a study of blood T cells in healthy people across ages (dated by TCRdb to about 2015). Regarding the research as a whole: In model experiments, roughly one uniquely barcoded TCR beta cDNA molecule per two T cells was captured by template switching. For two donors (one aged 18 to 30 and one aged 80 or older), the study analyzed two additional independent replicas of 1 million unique cDNA reads from the same blood draw. The donors were divided into four age groups: young (average around 16 years), middle-aged (about 41), aged (about 60) and long-lived (82). To avoid experimental bias, donors of different ages were distributed randomly across sequencing lanes. Age-related changes in TCR beta repertoire diversity were measured in the study by deep sequencing normalized with unique cDNA molecular identifiers.

The CDR3 numbers 14 residues from cysteine through phenylalanine. Of all the DNA, just the CDR3 is kept, 42 bases in frame from base 1. V drops 7 bases and J drops 0 bases, leaving 7 bases in between. CDR1 and CDR2 were assigned from the germline V gene as MDHEN and SYDVKM. A word on this clonotype: It has no known antigen specificity. Base quality data are lacking; no much larger clone is found one base away.

Donors were a few dozen systemically healthy Caucasian individuals from Russia aged roughly 6 to 95 years. Roughly 10 milliliters of peripheral blood were collected from each donor into EDTA-treated Vacutainer tubes. Ficoll-Paque density-gradient centrifugation was used to isolate PBMCs, with at least 7 million per sample. Total RNA was extracted from PBMCs with Trizol reagent, with at least 6 micrograms obtained per sample. For every donor, flow cytometry on a PBMC aliquot measured the percentage of naive CD45RAhigh/CD27high T cells. Library prep was done by 5' RACE. TCRdb names Illumina HiSeq 2500 as the instrument used. A second PCR of roughly 6 to 11 cycles was run with a J-beta primer mix and a sample-barcoded 5' primer. A unique molecular identifier was introduced onto each TCR beta cDNA molecule by a template-switch 5' adaptor carrying 12 random nucleotides. At least 3 million CDR3-containing paired-end reads were obtained from each sample. First-strand cDNA synthesis was performed from all RNA using the Mint cDNA synthesis kit, with priming by a TRBC-specific oligonucleotide. After uracil-DNA glycosylase treatment, a first 18-cycle PCR used universal primers M1SS and BC2_uni_R on all cDNA. As for the authors' bioinformatics: Normalization of each sample was performed by random selection of 1 million high-quality reads, each carrying a distinct molecular identifier. Instead of being binned into consensus sequences, reads with shared molecular identifiers were discarded. MiTCR, with a Q25 quality threshold and the strictest error-elimination algorithm, was used for CDR3 identification, clonotype clustering and error correction. Lower-bound total TCR beta diversity was estimated with a nonparametric unseen species model using Euler transformation. In TCRdb, the public reads were trimmed at Q25 with fastp and aligned with MiXCR, with productive beta chains retained. Each entry is one CDR3 protein sequence, shown with its most common DNA and genes. What appears here as the V and J calls and clone size reflects TCRdb's work, not the paper's. The sample yields about 1.8 million distinct CDR3 sequences; about 49% were counted once. 2.1% of the sample goes to the ten largest clones.

Overall study results and their limits: Because the CMV infection status of the donors was unknown, age-related changes in expanded clonotypes may potentially have been confounded. Estimates of total diversity based on one million sequenced T cells were regarded as lower bounds and as underestimates. Observed TCR beta diversity per million T cells fell roughly linearly with age, and a significant reduction was already apparent by age around 40. Compared with the aged group, the long-lived group had more naive CD4+ T cells, fewer expanded clones and increased TCR diversity, a pattern suggesting age selection. Since profiling was done on bulk unsorted PBMCs, naive and antigen-experienced compartments could not be conclusively compared. Observed TCR beta diversity correlated strongly with the percentage of naive T cells measured by flow cytometry.

Specimen: blood. The sequence came from a woman between 40 and 55 years old in good health. The chain joins TRBV28 to TRBJ2-6, with the D gene too uncertain to name. The DNA is as follows: TGTGCCAGCACTCAGCGCTCTGGGGCCAACGTCCTGACTTTC. This yields the protein CASTQRSGANVLTF.